This T cell receptor (beta chain) was documented in a study of cytomegalovirus exposure and HLA in healthy donors. Study overall: From donors who were HLA-typed, an early data release held 81 million or so unique TCRs.

Findings of the study overall: There were several of the most significant clusters that appeared linked to common viral pathogens in a later analysis. The study labeled fewer than 200 TCR beta chains cytomegalovirus-associated.

With 1 base removed from V and 6 bases from J, the gap between germline ends came to 16 bases. CDR1 and CDR2 from the germline V gene are SGHRS and YFSETQ. The CDR3 sequence is 15 residues long. The table lists this clone with a few counts. What it binds is unknown. The PCR contained 60 Vbeta and 13 Jbeta primers. Profiled with immunoSEQ multiplex PCR; TCRdb holds only in-frame clones, not every one. The sample has over 200,000 clones, 70% seen once. The V gene is TRBV5-1, the J gene TRBJ1-1, with D uncertain. Material: PBMCs. The sequence was collected from a man aged 35-49 years in good health and CMV-seropositive. CDR3 residues: CASSLRVERYAEAFF. The CDR3 region has the DNA TGCGCCAGCAGCTTGAGGGTGGAGCGGTACGCTGAAGCTTTCTTT.